By sample share, the clone carrying this T cell receptor (beta chain) is medium-sized. Antigen: not known. Clones were read by immunoSEQ multiplex PCR, and TCRdb kept only the in-frame ones, dropping some. The table includes 8,000 to 10,000 clones, about 78% detected once. V dropped 7 bases and J dropped 1; count of bases not matched to a gene: 15. The CDR3 is 17 residues long. CDR1 is SEHNR and CDR2 is FQNEAQ in the germline V gene (reference sequence). This sample was included in a study of high-grade serous ovarian cancer treatment subgroups. Notes on the study in general: Spatial context was lost because tumors were sequenced in bulk.

Tumor samples were taken before definitive surgery or chemotherapy. This TCR derives from a human donor with high-grade serous ovarian cancer. The sequencing input was tumor tissue. The chain has TRBV7-9 and TRBJ1-2, with TRBD1 matching 7 bases. This CDR3 reads CASTLQGDPTYNYGYTF. The CDR3 nucleotides read TGTGCCAGCACCCTTCAGGGGGATCCCACTTATAACTATGGCTACACCTTC. Complete variable domain (other parts from reference TRBV7-9 and TRBJ1-2): DTGVSQNPRHKITKRGQNVTFRCDPISEHNRLYWYRQTLGQGPEFLTYFQNEAQLEKSRLLSDRFSAERPKGSFSTLEIQRTEQGDSAMYLCASTLQGDPTYNYGYTFGSGTRLTVV.